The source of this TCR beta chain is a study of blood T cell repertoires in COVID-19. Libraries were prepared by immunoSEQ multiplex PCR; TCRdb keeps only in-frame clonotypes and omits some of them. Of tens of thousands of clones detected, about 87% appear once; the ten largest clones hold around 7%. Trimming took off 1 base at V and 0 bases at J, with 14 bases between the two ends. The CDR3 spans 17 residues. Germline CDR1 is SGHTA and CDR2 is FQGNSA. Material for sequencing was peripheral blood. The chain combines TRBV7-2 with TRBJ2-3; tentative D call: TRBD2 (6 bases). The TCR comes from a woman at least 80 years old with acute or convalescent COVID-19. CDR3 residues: CASSLGRGSYSTDTQYF. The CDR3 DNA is TGTGCCAGCAGCTTAGGGCGGGGCTCCTATAGCACAGATACGCAGTATTTT.